Following are 24 T cell receptor beta chains from one sample sequenced in a study of cytomegalovirus exposure and HLA in healthy donors. The primer mix had 60 Vbeta and 13 Jbeta primers. The assay was immunoSEQ multiplex PCR, and TCRdb's table has in-frame clones only and misses some. Across around 76,000 clones, the top ten clones capture about 5% of the sample. Material for sequencing was PBMCs. The receptors were sampled from a man between 40 and 49 years old in good health and CMV-seronegative.

The chain recombines TRBV6-5 with TRBJ1-3, with 9 bases lining up with TRBD1. This CDR3 region has 13 residues. In germline, CDR1 is MNHEY, CDR2 SVGAGI. V shed 6 bases, J shed 7 bases, and the junction held 4 bases outside the gene matches. CDR3 DNA sequence: TGTGCCAGCAGGAGACAGGGGGACAACACCATATATTTT. The encoded protein is CASRRQGDNTIYF.

The genes are TRBV7-2 and TRBJ1-2; D might be TRBD1 (5 bases). Germline assignment: CDR1 SGHTA and CDR2 FQGNSA. Trimming removed 1 base at V and 5 bases at J, with 8 bases between. This CDR3 is 13 amino acids long. The CDR3 nucleotides are TGTGCCAGCAGCTTAGTGGGGGGTTATGGCTACACCTTC. As protein: CASSLVGGYGYTF.

The chain combines TRBV9 with TRBJ2-7; TRBD2 might be the D (6 bases). V lost 0 bases and J lost 3, with 10 bases in between. CDR1 is SGDLS, CDR2 YYNGEE, per germline. The CDR3 covers 14 residues. The DNA for the CDR3 is TGTGCCAGCAGCGTAGCTCCGGGACTCTACGAGCAGTACTTC. Amino acids: CASSVAPGLYEQYF.

The chain joins TRBV27 to TRBJ1-1; 7 nucleotides align to TRBD1. The CDR3 is 14 residues long. CDR1 MNHEY and CDR2 SMNVEV come from the germline V gene (reference sequence). The J segment lost 1 base and the V segment lost 8 bases, leaving 7 bases of the junction unmatched. The CDR3 DNA follows: TGTGCCAGCGGCCACAGGGGCTCGAACACTGAAGCTTTCTTT. Encoded protein: CASGHRGSNTEAFF.

The V and J genes are TRBV18 and TRBJ2-7; D might be TRBD2 (5 bases). The germline CDR1 and CDR2 sequences are KGHSH and LQKENI. The CDR3 loop spans 15 amino acids. V was cut by 3 bases and J by 0 bases, with 12 bases left in between. CDR3 protein: CASSPAAGSSYEQYF. The CDR3 bases are TGTGCCAGCTCACCCGCGGCGGGTAGCTCCTACGAGCAGTACTTC. Filled out from reference TRBV18 and TRBJ2-7, the complete variable domain reads NAGVMQNPRHLVRRRGQEARLRCSPMKGHSHVYWYRQLPEEGLKFMVYLQKENIIDESGMPKERFSAEFPKEGPSILRIQQVVRGDSAAYFCASSPAAGSSYEQYFGPGTRLTVT.

This rearrangement joins TRBV18 to TRBJ2-1; a possible D gene is TRBD1 (6 bases). The CDR3 is made up of 16 amino acids. Germline V gene sequence: CDR1 KGHSH, CDR2 LQKENI. Trimming cost V 0 bases and J 3 bases, with 12 bases left between them. The CDR3 nucleotides are TGTGCCAGCTCACCACCCTTTCCAGGGGACTACAATGAGCAGTTCTTC. Translating it yields CASSPPFPGDYNEQFF.

The chain carries TRBV19 and TRBJ1-4; 11 nucleotides line up with TRBD1. Germline CDR1 is LNHDA and CDR2 is SQIVND (reference sequence). Unmatched junction bases numbered 2, after V lost 6 bases and J lost 5 bases. The CDR3 runs to 14 residues. This chain's CDR3 is CASRDRGRNEKLFF. The CDR3 nucleotides are TGTGCCAGTAGGGACAGGGGGCGGAATGAAAAACTGTTTTTT.

The chain recombines TRBV20-1 with TRBJ2-3, with D uncertain. The CDR3 totals 11 residues. The V end lost 3 bases, the J end lost 5 bases, and 6 bases lay between the germline ends. CDR1 is DFQATT and CDR2 is SNEGSKA in the germline V gene (reference sequence). CDR3 DNA: TGCAGTGCTAGCTATGGAGATACGCAGTATTTT. Its protein product is CSASYGDTQYF.

The chain couples TRBV5-4 to TRBJ2-3; D not certain. Looked up from germline, CDR1 is SGHNT and CDR2 is YYREEE (reference sequence). The CDR3 covers 14 residues. V was pared by 2 bases and J by 7 bases, with 14 bases between. In DNA form, the CDR3 reads TGTGCCAGCAGCTTACGTTGGCAACCCCATACGCAGTATTTT. Translating it yields CASSLRWQPHTQYF.

This CDR3 is CASSLDRETQYF. In DNA, the CDR3 is TGTGCCAGCAGCTTAGACAGAGAGACCCAGTACTTC. The chain joins TRBV7-2 to TRBJ2-5; D call uncertain. The V end was cut by 1 base, the J end by 4 bases, with 4 bases between. The CDR3 contains 12 residues. Germline loops: CDR1 SGHTA, CDR2 FQGNSA. The variable domain in full, completed from reference TRBV7-2 and TRBJ2-5, reads GAGVSQSPSNKVTEKGKDVELRCDPISGHTALYWYRQSLGQGLEFLIYFQGNSAPDKSGLPSDRFSAERTGGSVSTLTIQRTQQEDSAVYLCASSLDRETQYFGPGTRLLVL.

The chain links TRBV18 to TRBJ1-1, with D unresolved. This CDR3 has 14 amino acids. Germline CDR1 is KGHSH and CDR2 is LQKENI. The V end lost 1 base, the J end lost 0 bases, and 6 bases lay between the germline ends. Here the CDR3 reads CASSPLQMNTEAFF. The CDR3 DNA is TGTGCCAGCTCACCACTACAGATGAACACTGAAGCTTTCTTT.

Written as DNA, the CDR3 is TGTGCCAGCAGTGTTGGGGACAGGGCCGATGAGCAGTTCTTC. Translated, it gives CASSVGDRADEQFF. V gene TRBV25-1 combines with J gene TRBJ2-1; 9 nucleotides align to TRBD1. Germline V CDR1 and CDR2: MGHDK, SYGVNS. The CDR3 runs 14 residues. The V and J ends lost 4 bases and 8 bases, in that order; junction bases with no gene match: 6.

The CDR3 region has the DNA TGCGCCAGCAGCGGGGACTACGGTACGCAGTATTTT. Translating gives CASSGDYGTQYF. This rearrangement joins TRBV5-1 to TRBJ2-3; TRBD2 matches 7 bases. There are 12 residues in the CDR3. CDR1 SGHRS and CDR2 YFSETQ come from the germline V gene. The V segment lost 4 bases and the J segment 8 bases; nucleotides outside the gene matches: 4. The full variable domain, completed using reference TRBV5-1 and TRBJ2-3, is KAGVTQTPRYLIKTRGQQVTLSCSPISGHRSVSWYQQTPGQGLQFLFEYFSETQRNKGNFPGRFSGRQFSNSRSEMNVSTLELGDSALYLCASSGDYGTQYFGPGTRLTVL.

J is TRBJ2-7 and V is TRBV5-1, with D possibly TRBD1 on 6 matching bases. This CDR3 is built from 13 residues. Per the germline V gene, CDR1 is SGHRS and CDR2 is YFSETQ. Trimming shortened V by 1 base and J by 4 bases, and 9 bases separated the two germline ends. The CDR3, as DNA: TGCGCCAGCAGCTTGAACAGGGAGTACGAGCAGTACTTC. This encodes CASSLNREYEQYF.

The chain links TRBV19 to TRBJ1-2; D ambiguous. V lost 3 bases and J 8 bases, leaving 10 bases between the germline ends. The CDR3 is made up of 12 amino acids. Germline CDR1 and CDR2: LNHDA and SQIVND (reference sequence). CDR3 DNA sequence: TGTGCCAGTAGTATCCCCGGTCGGGGCTACACCTTC. Translation gives CASSIPGRGYTF.

The chain employs TRBV6-1 and TRBJ2-7, with D unclear. V lost 1 base to trimming and J lost 3 bases, with 10 bases between them. Germline values: CDR1 MNHNS, CDR2 SASEGT. This CDR3 region has 14 residues. The CDR3 spells CASSEGAQLYEQYF. CDR3 sequence (DNA): TGTGCCAGCAGTGAAGGGGCACAGCTCTACGAGCAGTACTTC.

The rearrangement links TRBV5-6 to TRBJ2-7; the D gene is possibly TRBD2 (5 bases). The V gene's germline CDR1 is SGHDT and CDR2 YYEEEE. Trimming shortened V by 5 bases and J by 2 bases, and 11 bases separated the two germline ends. The CDR3 extends over 13 amino acids. This chain's CDR3 is CASSQKRPYEQYF. CDR3 bases: TGTGCCAGCAGTCAAAAGCGGCCCTACGAGCAGTACTTC.

The chain carries TRBV30 and TRBJ1-2; 7 positions match TRBD1. Trimming removed 3 bases from V and 4 bases from J; junction bases left unmatched: 8. Germline V CDR1 and CDR2: GTSNPN, SVGIG (reference sequence). This CDR3 spans 14 amino acids. In DNA form, the CDR3 reads TGTGCCTGGAGCCGTGGACAGGCCGTCTATGGCTACACCTTC. It translates to CAWSRGQAVYGYTF.

The V gene is TRBV21-1, the J gene TRBJ2-7; the table's D gene call, TRBD2, was not cross checked with the DNA. TRBV21-1 is a pseudogene segment. The length of the CDR3 is 18 residues. The DNA of the CDR3 is TGTGCCAGCAGCAAAAGGAGGGTGACTCCTGGGGGTCCCTACGAGCAGTACTTC. Translation: CASSKRRVTPGGPYEQYF.

The rearrangement links TRBV11-2 to TRBJ2-1; 7 bases align to TRBD2. The trim removed 2 bases at V and 7 bases at J, leaving 8 bases unmatched. CDR3 length: 15 amino acids. The germline CDR1 and CDR2 sequences are SGHAT and FQNNGV. CDR3 sequence reads: CASSLSSGKQNEQFF. CDR3 sequence (DNA): TGTGCCAGCAGCTTATCCAGCGGGAAGCAAAATGAGCAGTTCTTC.

The chain couples TRBV7-9 to TRBJ1-3, with a possible D match to TRBD1 (5 bases). The CDR3 is made up of 16 amino acids. The germline V gene has CDR1 SEHNR and CDR2 FQNEAQ (reference sequence). V was clipped by 10 bases and J by 0 bases, with 19 bases between them. The chain's CDR3 is CATQPSRVPSGNTIYF. In DNA form, the CDR3 reads TGTGCCACCCAGCCTTCCAGGGTTCCCTCTGGAAACACCATATATTTT.

The genes are TRBV7-8 and TRBJ1-5; D gene uncertain. In germline, CDR1 is SGHVS, CDR2 FQNEAQ. The CDR3 runs 12 residues. V lost 5 bases, J lost 16 bases, and 18 bases lay in between. The CDR3 loop reads CASSTGTDHHHF. The CDR3 region has the DNA TGTGCCAGCAGCACCGGCACAGACCATCACCATTTT.

The gene calls are TRBV5-1 and TRBJ1-1; D is possibly TRBD1 (5 bases). This CDR3 contains 13 residues. Looked up from germline, CDR1 is SGHRS and CDR2 is YFSETQ. Trimming took 0 bases from V and 7 from J, leaving 10 bases between them. The CDR3 protein is CASSLVSGIEAFF. The CDR3 DNA reads TGCGCCAGCAGCTTGGTGTCAGGGATTGAAGCTTTCTTT.

V usage is TRBV7-2 and J usage is TRBJ2-2, with 8 positions matching TRBD2. This CDR3 has 16 amino acids. Trimming cost V 1 base and J 6 bases; bases outside gene matches: 7. The germline V gene encodes CDR1 SGHTA and CDR2 FQGNSA. CDR3 in DNA: TGTGCCAGCAGCTTAGTGGGCCGGGGGGGCTCCGGGGAGCTGTTTTTT. Its translation is CASSLVGRGGSGELFF.